The 18 T cell receptor beta chains below were found in one sample sequenced in a study of blood T cell repertoires in COVID-19. Measured with immunoSEQ multiplex PCR; TCRdb has only the in-frame clones, and not every one. The table has 7,500 to 8,500 clones, approximately 84% seen once. Sequencing was carried out using peripheral blood. The source of these receptors is a human donor with active COVID-19. The donor label of this sample is uncertain.

The V and J genes are TRBV14 and TRBJ2-6, with a weak D call TRBD2 (5 bases). The CDR3 is 19 residues long. Germline values: CDR1 SGHDN, CDR2 FVKESK. V lost 0 bases, J lost 0 bases, and 15 bases lay in between. The CDR3 sequence: CASSQDIRRAASGANVLTF. Here the CDR3 DNA reads TGTGCCAGCAGCCAAGATATTCGGCGGGCTGCCTCTGGGGCCAACGTCCTGACTTTC.

This sequence joins TRBV5-6 and TRBJ2-7; TRBD2 agrees at 14 bases. The germline CDR1 and CDR2 sequences are SGHDT and YYEEEE. CDR3 length: 16 residues. Trimming at V came to 3 bases and at J to 6 bases, leaving 8 bases not matched to a gene. The CDR3 is CASSWGGTSGSPEQYF. The CDR3 nucleotides read TGTGCCAGCAGCTGGGGGGGGACTAGCGGGAGTCCCGAGCAGTACTTC.

The DNA for the CDR3 is TGTGCCAGCAGCCGGGAGGGCTCTGGAAACACCATATATTTT. Translation: CASSREGSGNTIYF. The V call is TRBV11-2, the J call TRBJ1-3; D uncertain. The CDR3 has 14 amino acids. Trimming stripped 5 bases from V and 0 bases from J, with 8 bases between. CDR1 and CDR2 from the germline V gene are SGHAT and FQNNGV.

V usage is TRBV6-6 and J usage is TRBJ1-4, with D perhaps TRBD1 (5 bases). The germline V gene encodes CDR1 MNHNY and CDR2 SVGAGI (reference sequence). The CDR3 has 14 residues. Deletions cut 5 bases from V and 7 bases from J, with 14 bases between. CDR3 sequence (DNA): TGTGCCAGCAGTCAAAACAGGCGAGGTGAAAAACTGTTTTTT. It codes for CASSQNRRGEKLFF.

This sequence joins TRBV29-1 and TRBJ2-5, with a tentative D call TRBD1 (6 bases). V was shortened by 6 bases and J by 5 bases, with 10 bases between the two germline ends. Per germline, CDR1 SQVTM and CDR2 ANQGSEA. The CDR3 has 11 residues. The CDR3 region has the DNA TGCAGCGTCCGTGGGGGCGAGACCCAGTACTTC. Translated, it gives CSVRGGETQYF.

This chain links TRBV25-1 with TRBJ1-2; maybe TRBD1 (5 bases). Trimming stripped 6 bases from V and 8 bases from J, with 19 bases between. Per germline, CDR1 MGHDK and CDR2 SYGVNS. The CDR3 loop spans 14 amino acids. In nucleotides, the CDR3 is TGTGCCAGCAGGCCCAATTCAGGGTTGGGCGGCTACACCTTC. Encoded protein: CASRPNSGLGGYTF.

This clone has only one observation. This chain joins TRBV4-1 and TRBJ2-5; TRBD1 aligns across 7 bases. The trim removed 1 base at V and 2 bases at J, leaving 7 bases unmatched. The CDR3 has 16 amino acids. Germline V gene data show CDR1 as MGHRA and CDR2 as YSYEKL. CDR3 protein: CASSQAVRDSQETQYF. CDR3 sequence (DNA): TGCGCCAGCAGCCAAGCCGTCCGGGACAGTCAAGAGACCCAGTACTTC.

The chain carries TRBV24-1 and TRBJ2-7; TRBD2 agrees at 8 bases. Per the germline V gene, CDR1 is KGHDR and CDR2 is SFDVKD. This CDR3 is 14 amino acids long. V gave up 4 bases and J gave up 5 bases; unmatched junction bases: 6. As DNA, the CDR3 is TGTGCCACCAGTGAATGGACTAGCCCAAACGAGCAGTACTTC. Translation gives CATSEWTSPNEQYF.

V gene TRBV5-4 combines with J gene TRBJ2-3, with 8 bases aligning to TRBD2. V was clipped by 4 bases and J by 3 bases; unmatched bases: 7. CDR3 length: 15 amino acids. From germline, CDR1 is SGHNT and CDR2 YYREEE (reference sequence). The CDR3 sequence: CASSPPGRGTDTQYF. The CDR3 DNA sequence: TGTGCCAGCAGCCCCCCCGGGAGGGGGACAGATACGCAGTATTTT.

The gene calls are TRBV14 and TRBJ2-5, with 7 bases that match TRBD2. This CDR3 is 17 amino acids long. Germline assignment: CDR1 SGHDN and CDR2 FVKESK. With V trimmed by 0 bases and J by 5 bases, 12 bases remained unmatched. This chain's CDR3 is CASSQEYNGGRVETQYF. The CDR3 nucleotides are TGTGCCAGCAGCCAAGAATATAACGGCGGGAGAGTGGAGACCCAGTACTTC.

The V and J genes are TRBV27 and TRBJ2-1; 11 positions agree with TRBD2. V lost 6 bases and J lost 6; bases outside the gene matches: 7. Germline CDR1 reads MNHEY; CDR2 reads SMNVEV (reference sequence). The CDR3 totals 15 residues. The CDR3 DNA reads TGTGCCAGCAGCCAACTAGCGGGAGCCCGCAATGAGCAGTTCTTC. Its translation: CASSQLAGARNEQFF.

J is TRBJ2-1 and V is TRBV6-4; 7 nucleotides line up with TRBD2. V was clipped by 3 bases and J by 2 bases; unmatched bases: 7. The CDR3 has 16 residues. Germline V lookup: CDR1 MRHNA, CDR2 SNTAGT. The CDR3 bases are TGTGCCAGCAGTGAACGACTAGCCGGAGCCTACAATGAGCAGTTCTTC. Translated, it gives CASSERLAGAYNEQFF.

This clone appeared a single time. The chain joins TRBV30 to TRBJ2-2, with no clear D. This CDR3 region has 14 residues. Germline loops: CDR1 GTSNPN, CDR2 SVGIG (reference sequence). The V gene lost 3 bases and the J gene lost 2 bases, with 10 bases spanning the gap. The CDR3 reads CAWREGVNTGELFF. The CDR3 nucleotides are TGTGCCTGGAGGGAAGGAGTCAACACCGGGGAGCTGTTTTTT.

By share, this clone counts as large (0.1 to 1%). The rearrangement uses TRBV6-2 or TRBV6-3 and TRBJ2-1; D gene uncertain. This CDR3 is 11 amino acids long. Trimming shortened V by 6 bases and J by 6 bases, and 6 bases separated the two germline ends. The V gene's germline CDR1 is MNHEY and CDR2 SVGEGT. The CDR3 DNA follows: TGTGCCAGCAGCCTAATCAATGAGCAGTTCTTC. This sequence encodes CASSLINEQFF.

This chain uses TRBV19 with TRBJ2-7; 12 bases are a match to TRBD2. The CDR3 sequence is 18 residues long. The V and J ends lost 3 bases and 5 bases, in that order; junction bases with no gene match: 14. Germline CDR1 reads LNHDA; CDR2 reads SQIVND (reference sequence). The CDR3 sequence is CASSISWLAGGPFHEQYF. The CDR3 nucleotides are TGTGCCAGTAGTATTTCATGGCTAGCGGGAGGGCCGTTCCACGAGCAGTACTTC.

The rearrangement uses TRBV5-1 and TRBJ2-5; TRBD1 aligns across 8 bases. V lost 1 base and J lost 1; bases outside the gene matches: 3. This CDR3 has 15 residues. Germline V CDR1 and CDR2: SGHRS, YFSETQ. The CDR3 is CASSLPGTGQETQYF. Written as DNA, the CDR3 is TGCGCCAGCAGCTTGCCCGGGACAGGCCAAGAGACCCAGTACTTC.

The chain carries TRBV4-2 and TRBJ2-1; TRBD1 agrees at 8 bases. V shed 1 base and J 0 bases; nucleotides not matched to a gene: 8. Germline V lookup: CDR1 LGHNA, CDR2 YNFKEQ. The CDR3 has 18 residues. CDR3 DNA sequence: TGTGCCAGCAGCCAAGGGGTTTTCGGACAGGGCTCCTACAATGAGCAGTTCTTC. Amino acid sequence: CASSQGVFGQGSYNEQFF.

The chain combines TRBV7-2 with TRBJ2-7; no definite D call. The germline V gene has CDR1 SGHTA and CDR2 FQGNSA. The CDR3 is 16 residues long. Trimming took off 1 base at V and 5 bases at J, with 18 bases between the two ends. CDR3 in DNA: TGTGCCAGCAGCTTAGACCCACCGGGTAATAGGAACGAGCAGTACTTC. This encodes CASSLDPPGNRNEQYF. Supplemented by reference TRBV7-2 and TRBJ2-7, the full variable domain reads GAGVSQSPSNKVTEKGKDVELRCDPISGHTALYWYRQSLGQGLEFLIYFQGNSAPDKSGLPSDRFSAERTGGSVSTLTIQRTQQEDSAVYLCASSLDPPGNRNEQYFGPGTRLTVT.